This TCR beta chain stems from a study of blood T cell repertoires in COVID-19. Looking at the study overall: PBMCs, B-cell-depleted T cells, or T cells provided the cDNA or gDNA that made up the material.

The CDR3 sequence is 18 residues long. CDR1 SGHKS and CDR2 YYEKEE come from the germline V gene (reference sequence). Between the trimmed V and J ends, which lost 1 base and 0 bases, there was a span of 19 bases. Using immunoSEQ multiplex PCR, the repertoire was profiled, and TCRdb retains in-frame clones only, with some absent. The sample has some 120,000 clones; approximately 83% are singletons. This clonotype was sampled from a woman aged 50 to 65 with acute or convalescent COVID-19. What was sequenced was peripheral blood. The chain carries TRBV5-5 and TRBJ1-1; the D is unclear. CDR3 in amino acids: CASSLKGLREVMNTEAFF. The CDR3 DNA is TGTGCCAGCAGCTTGAAAGGGCTGAGGGAGGTCATGAACACTGAAGCTTTCTTT.